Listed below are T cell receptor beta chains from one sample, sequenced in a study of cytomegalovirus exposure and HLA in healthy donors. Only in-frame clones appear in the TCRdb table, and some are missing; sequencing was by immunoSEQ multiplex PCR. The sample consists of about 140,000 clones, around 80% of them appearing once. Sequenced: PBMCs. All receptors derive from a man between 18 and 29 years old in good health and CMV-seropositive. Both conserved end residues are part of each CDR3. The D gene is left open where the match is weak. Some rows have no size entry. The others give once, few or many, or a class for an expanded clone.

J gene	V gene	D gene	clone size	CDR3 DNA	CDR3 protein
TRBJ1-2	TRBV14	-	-	TGTGCCAGCAGCCAAGATCTCAGGGGCAGATCGGGCTACACCTTC	CASSQDLRGRSGYTF
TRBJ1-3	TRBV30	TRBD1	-	TGTGCCTGGAGTGTGACAGGGATCAGTAACACCATATATTTT	CAWSVTGISNTIYF
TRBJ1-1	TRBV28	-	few	TGTGCCAGCAGTTTACTCGGTCCGGTGAACACTGAAGCTTTCTTT	CASSLLGPVNTEAFF
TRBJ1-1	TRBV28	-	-	TGTGCCAGCAGTTTATTAGAGGCAAACGCTTTCTTT	CASSLLEANAFF
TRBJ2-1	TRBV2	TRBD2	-	TGTGCCAGCATAGCGGGAGGGGGGGATGAGCAGTTCTTC	CASIAGGGDEQFF
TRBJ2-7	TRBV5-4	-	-	TGTGCCAGCAGCTCCAGCGGCGAGCAGTACTTC	CASSSSGEQYF
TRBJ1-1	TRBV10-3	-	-	TGTGCCATCAGTGACCCTATCCGAGGGGGGGCTACGATAGGCACTGAAGCTTTCTTT	CAISDPIRGGATIGTEAFF
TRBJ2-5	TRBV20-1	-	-	TGCAGTGCTAGACCCCGAGAGACCCAGTACTTC	CSARPRETQYF
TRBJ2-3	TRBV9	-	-	TGTGCCAGCAGCGTAGTGGGGGGAGTGAAGGATACGCAGTATTTT	CASSVVGGVKDTQYF
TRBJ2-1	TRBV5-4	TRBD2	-	TGTGCCAGCAGCTTGCTCGGACTAGAGGGGAGAGAGCAGTTCTTC	CASSLLGLEGREQFF
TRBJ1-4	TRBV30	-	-	TGTGCCTGCTTTGGGGGAGGGAGTGAAAAACTGTTTTTT	CACFGGGSEKLFF
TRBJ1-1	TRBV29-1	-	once	TGCAGCGTTCGTGAGACAGCGAACACTGAAGCTTTCTTT	CSVRETANTEAFF
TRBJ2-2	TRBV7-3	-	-	TGTGCCAGCAGCTCGCAGGGGATAAACACCGGGGAGCTGTTTTTT	CASSSQGINTGELFF
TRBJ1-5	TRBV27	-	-	TGTGCCAGCAGTTCGCAACTCAATCAGCCCCAGCATTTT	CASSSQLNQPQHF
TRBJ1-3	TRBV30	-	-	TGTGCCGCCCAGGGTGGAGTGAACTCTGGAAACACCATATATTTT	CAAQGGVNSGNTIYF
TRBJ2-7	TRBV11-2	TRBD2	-	TGTGCCAGCCGGAGGGTGCGGGAGGCCTCTTACGAGCAGTACTTC	CASRRVREASYEQYF
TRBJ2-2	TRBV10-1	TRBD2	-	TGCGCCAGCAGTGAAGTGGTAGCGGGAGTTCCCGGGGAGCTGTTTTTT	CASSEVVAGVPGELFF
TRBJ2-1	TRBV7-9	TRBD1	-	TGTGCCAGCAGCCCCAGACAGGGTTCTTTTAACAATGAGCAGTTCTTC	CASSPRQGSFNNEQFF
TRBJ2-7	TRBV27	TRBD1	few	TGTGCCAGCAGTTCAGTCGGCAGGGGGCCCACAACAAAGCCATACGAGCAGTACTTC	CASSSVGRGPTTKPYEQYF
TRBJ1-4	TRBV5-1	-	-	TGCGCCAGCAGCTTGGATAATCCGGACAGCGGAAAACTGTTTTTT	CASSLDNPDSGKLFF
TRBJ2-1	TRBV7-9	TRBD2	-	TGTGCCAGCAGCTCGCCAATCCCGGGACTAGATGGGCGGGTTGGTGAGCAGTTCTTC	CASSSPIPGLDGRVGEQFF
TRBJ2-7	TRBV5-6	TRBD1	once	TGTGCCAGCAGCTTGGGGGGACAGACCCTCTACGAGCAGTACTTC	CASSLGGQTLYEQYF
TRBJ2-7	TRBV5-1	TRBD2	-	TGCGCCAGCGCTTATACTAGCGATTACTACGAGCAGTACTTC	CASAYTSDYYEQYF
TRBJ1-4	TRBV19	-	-	TGTGCCAGTAGTCTCAAACAGACAGGAGTTAATGAAAAACTGTTTTTT	CASSLKQTGVNEKLFF
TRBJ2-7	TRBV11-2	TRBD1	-	TGTGCCAGCAGCTTAGTAGGGACAGGGGACTACGAGCAGTACTTC	CASSLVGTGDYEQYF
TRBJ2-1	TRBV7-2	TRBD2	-	TGTGCCAGCAGATATAGCGGGATAAACTACAATGAGCAGTTCTTC	CASRYSGINYNEQFF
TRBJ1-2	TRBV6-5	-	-	TGTGCCAGCAGTTCCCATTTTGAGGGGGGGCGCTCTGGCTACACCTTC	CASSSHFEGGRSGYTF
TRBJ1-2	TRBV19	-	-	TGTGCCAGTACCCTTCTTTTGGGGGCCCGTGGCTACACCTTC	CASTLLLGARGYTF
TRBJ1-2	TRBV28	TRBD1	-	TGTGCCAGCAGTTTAACGACAGGGGGCTTCAATGGCTACACCTTC	CASSLTTGGFNGYTF
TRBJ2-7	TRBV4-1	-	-	TGCGCCAGCAGCCAAGATCTAGCCGAGCAGTACTTC	CASSQDLAEQYF
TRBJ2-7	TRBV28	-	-	TGTGCCATATACGAGCAGTACTTC	CAIYEQYF
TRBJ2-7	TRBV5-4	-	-	TGTGCCAGCAGCTTGGACTTCTCCTACGAGCAGTACTTC	CASSLDFSYEQYF
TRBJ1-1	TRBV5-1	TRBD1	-	TGCGCCAGCAGACGGGACAGGGGGCAGAGTGAAGCTTTCTTT	CASRRDRGQSEAFF
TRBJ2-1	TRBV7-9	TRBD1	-	TGTGCCAGCAGCCCTCCACAGGGGGGTGAGCAGTTCTTC	CASSPPQGGEQFF
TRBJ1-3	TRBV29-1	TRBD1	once	TGCAGCGGGACAGGGACTGGAAACACCATATATTTT	CSGTGTGNTIYF
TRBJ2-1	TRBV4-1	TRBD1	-	TGCGCCAGCAGCCAGGGCAACGTCGACAGGGCCGAGCAGTTCTTC	CASSQGNVDRAEQFF
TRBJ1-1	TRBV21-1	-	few	TGTGCCAGCAGCCTTCGGGGCGGGGACACTGAAGCTTTCTTT	CASSLRGGDTEAFF
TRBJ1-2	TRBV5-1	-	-	TGCGCCAGCAGTGGAGGCGACGGAGGCTACACCTTC	CASSGGDGGYTF
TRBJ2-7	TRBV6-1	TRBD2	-	TGTGCCAGCAATGCCGGGACTAGCTCCTACGAGCAGTACTTC	CASNAGTSSYEQYF
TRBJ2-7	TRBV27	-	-	TGTGCCAGCAACCCCGGGGGGCTGAGCTACGAGCAGTACTTC	CASNPGGLSYEQYF
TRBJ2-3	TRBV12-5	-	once	TGTGCTAGTGGTTTGTGGCCGCGGGTAGATACGCAGTATTTT	CASGLWPRVDTQYF
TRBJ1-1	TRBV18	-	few	TGTGCCAGCTCGCAAGGGACACCCAACACTGAAGCTTTCTTT	CASSQGTPNTEAFF
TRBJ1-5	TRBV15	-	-	TGTGCCACCAGGCATCTAGAAGACGTAGACAATCAGCCCCAGCATTTT	CATRHLEDVDNQPQHF
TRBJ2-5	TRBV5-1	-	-	TGCGCCAGCAGCCCGTTGGCGGGAGAGACCCAGTACTTC	CASSPLAGETQYF
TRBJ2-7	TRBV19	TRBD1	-	TGTGCCAGTAGCAATTTAAAGGACAGGGGGGCGTACGAGCAGTACTTC	CASSNLKDRGAYEQYF
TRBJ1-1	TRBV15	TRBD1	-	TGTGCCACCAGCAGAGATAAGGGGGCAAACACTGAAGCTTTCTTT	CATSRDKGANTEAFF
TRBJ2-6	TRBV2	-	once	TGTGCCAGCAGTGAATTCGACATGTCTGGGGCCAACGTCCTGACTTTC	CASSEFDMSGANVLTF
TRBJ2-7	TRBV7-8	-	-	TGTGCCAGCAGCTTAGCGGCAGGGGCCTACGAGCAGTACTTC	CASSLAAGAYEQYF
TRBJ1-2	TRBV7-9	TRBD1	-	TGTGCCAGCAGCTTAGCAGGGACAGGGGCAAGTACTGGCTACACCTTC	CASSLAGTGASTGYTF
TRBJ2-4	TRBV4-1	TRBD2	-	TGCGCCAGCAGCCAAGGGTCCGGGACTAGCGGTTTAGCCAAAAACATTCAGTACTTC	CASSQGSGTSGLAKNIQYF
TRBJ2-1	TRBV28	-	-	TGTGCCAGCAGTGGGTGGACAGAAAACAATGAGCAGTTCTTC	CASSGWTENNEQFF
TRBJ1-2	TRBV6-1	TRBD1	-	TGTGCCAGCAGAGGGGGCCTAGCGAATGGCTACACCTTC	CASRGGLANGYTF